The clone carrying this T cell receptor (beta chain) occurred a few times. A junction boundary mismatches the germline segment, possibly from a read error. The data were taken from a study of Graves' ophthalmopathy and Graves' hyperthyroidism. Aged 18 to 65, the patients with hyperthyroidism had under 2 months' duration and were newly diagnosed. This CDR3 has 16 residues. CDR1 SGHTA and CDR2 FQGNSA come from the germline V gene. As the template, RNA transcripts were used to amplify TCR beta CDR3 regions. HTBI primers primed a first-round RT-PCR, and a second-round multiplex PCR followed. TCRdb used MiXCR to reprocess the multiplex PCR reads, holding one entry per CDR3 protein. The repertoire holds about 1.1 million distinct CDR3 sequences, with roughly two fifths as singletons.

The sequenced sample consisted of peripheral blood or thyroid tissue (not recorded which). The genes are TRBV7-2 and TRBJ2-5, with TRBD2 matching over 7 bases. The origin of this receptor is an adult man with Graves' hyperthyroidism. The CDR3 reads CASSLRLAEGGETQYF. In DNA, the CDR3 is TGCGCCAGCAGCCTCCGTCTAGCGGAGGGAGGGGAGACCCAGTACTTC.